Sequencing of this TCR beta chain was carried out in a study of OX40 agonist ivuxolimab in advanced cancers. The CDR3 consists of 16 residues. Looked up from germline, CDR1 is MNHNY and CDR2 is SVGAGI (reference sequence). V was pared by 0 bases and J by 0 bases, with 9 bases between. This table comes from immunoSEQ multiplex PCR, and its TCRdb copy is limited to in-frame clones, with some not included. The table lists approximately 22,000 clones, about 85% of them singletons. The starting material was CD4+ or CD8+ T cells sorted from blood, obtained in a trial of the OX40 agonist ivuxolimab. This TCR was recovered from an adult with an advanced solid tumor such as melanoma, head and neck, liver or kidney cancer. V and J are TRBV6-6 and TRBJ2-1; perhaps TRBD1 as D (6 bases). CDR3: CASSYSRGSSYNEQFF. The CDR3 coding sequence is TGTGCCAGCAGTTACTCGAGGGGGAGCTCCTACAATGAGCAGTTCTTC.